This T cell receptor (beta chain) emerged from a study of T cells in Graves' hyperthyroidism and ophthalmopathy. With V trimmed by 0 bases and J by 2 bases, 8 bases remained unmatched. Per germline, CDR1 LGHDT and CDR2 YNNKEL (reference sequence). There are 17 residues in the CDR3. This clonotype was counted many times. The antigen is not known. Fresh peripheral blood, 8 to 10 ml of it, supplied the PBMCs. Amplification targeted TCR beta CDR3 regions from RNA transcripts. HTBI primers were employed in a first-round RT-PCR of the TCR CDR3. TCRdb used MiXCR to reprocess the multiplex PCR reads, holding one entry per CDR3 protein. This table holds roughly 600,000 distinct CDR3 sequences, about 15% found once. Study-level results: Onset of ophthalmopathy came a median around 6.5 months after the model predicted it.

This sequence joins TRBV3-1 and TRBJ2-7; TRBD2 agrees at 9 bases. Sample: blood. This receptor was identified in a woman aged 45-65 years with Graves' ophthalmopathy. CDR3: CASSQEIGGLATYEQYF. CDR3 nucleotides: TGTGCCAGCAGCCAAGAGATCGGGGGACTAGCTACCTACGAGCAGTACTTC.